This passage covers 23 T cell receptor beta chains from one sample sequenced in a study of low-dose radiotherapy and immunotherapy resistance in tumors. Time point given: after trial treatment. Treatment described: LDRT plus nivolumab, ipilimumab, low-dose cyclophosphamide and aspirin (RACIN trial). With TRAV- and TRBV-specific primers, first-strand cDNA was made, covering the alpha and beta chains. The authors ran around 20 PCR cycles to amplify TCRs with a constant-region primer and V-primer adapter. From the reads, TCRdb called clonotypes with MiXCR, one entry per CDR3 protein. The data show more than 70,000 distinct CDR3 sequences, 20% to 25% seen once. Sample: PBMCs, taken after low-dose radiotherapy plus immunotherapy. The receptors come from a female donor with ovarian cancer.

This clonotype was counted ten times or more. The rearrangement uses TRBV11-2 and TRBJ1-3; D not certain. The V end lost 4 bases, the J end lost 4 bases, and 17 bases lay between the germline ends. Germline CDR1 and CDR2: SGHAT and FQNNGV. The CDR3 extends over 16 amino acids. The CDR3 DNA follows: TGTGCCAGCAGCTGGGCCGGCGGCGGGCGAGGAAACACCATATATTTT. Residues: CASSWAGGGRGNTIYF.

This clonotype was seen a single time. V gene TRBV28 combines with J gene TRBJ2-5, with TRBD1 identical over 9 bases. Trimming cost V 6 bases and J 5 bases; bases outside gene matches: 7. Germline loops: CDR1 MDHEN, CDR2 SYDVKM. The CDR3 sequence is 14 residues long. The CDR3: CASRVGQGRETQYF. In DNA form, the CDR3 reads TGTGCCAGCAGGGTTGGACAGGGGCGGGAGACCCAGTACTTC.

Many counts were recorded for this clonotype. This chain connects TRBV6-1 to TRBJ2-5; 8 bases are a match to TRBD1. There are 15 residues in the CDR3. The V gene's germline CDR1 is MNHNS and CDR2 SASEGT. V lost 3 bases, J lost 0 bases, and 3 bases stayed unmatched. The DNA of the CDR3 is TGTGCCAGCAGTGACAAGGGACAGGACCAAGAGACCCAGTACTTC. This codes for CASSDKGQDQETQYF.

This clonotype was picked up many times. CDR3 DNA: TGTGCCAGCAGCTTAGATGGAGAGGGGGCGTACGAGCAGTACTTC. Translated: CASSLDGEGAYEQYF. The V gene is TRBV11-2, the J gene TRBJ2-7, with 7 bases fitting TRBD1. The V gene's germline CDR1 is SGHAT and CDR2 FQNNGV. This CDR3 is 15 amino acids long. V gave up 0 bases and J gave up 4 bases; unmatched junction bases: 6.

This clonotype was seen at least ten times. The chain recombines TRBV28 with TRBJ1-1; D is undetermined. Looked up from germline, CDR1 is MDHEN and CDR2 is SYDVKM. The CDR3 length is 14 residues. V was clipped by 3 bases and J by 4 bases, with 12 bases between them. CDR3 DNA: TGTGCCAGCAGTTTCCCAACAAGGAGCACTGAAGCTTTCTTT. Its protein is CASSFPTRSTEAFF.

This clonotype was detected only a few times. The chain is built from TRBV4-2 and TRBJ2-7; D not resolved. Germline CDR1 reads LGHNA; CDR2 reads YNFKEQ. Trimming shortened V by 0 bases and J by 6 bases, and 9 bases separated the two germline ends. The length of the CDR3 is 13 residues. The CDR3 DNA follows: TGTGCCAGCAGCCAAGATGGGCGCGGCGAGCAGTACTTC. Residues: CASSQDGRGEQYF.

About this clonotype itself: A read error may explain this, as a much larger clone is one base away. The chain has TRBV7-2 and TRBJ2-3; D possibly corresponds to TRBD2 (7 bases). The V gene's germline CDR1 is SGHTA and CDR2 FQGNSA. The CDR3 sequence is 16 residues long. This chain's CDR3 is CASSLVGGPGTDRQYF. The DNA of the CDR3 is TGTGCCAGCAGCTTAGTGGGGGGGCCTGGCACAGATAGGCAGTATTTT. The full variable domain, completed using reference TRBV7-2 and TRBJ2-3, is GAGVSQSPSNKVTEKGKDVELRCDPISGHTALYWYRQSLGQGLEFLIYFQGNSAPDKSGLPSDRFSAERTGGSVSTLTIQRTQQEDSAVYLCASSLVGGPGTDRQYFGPGTRLTVL.

Here the CDR3 DNA reads TGTGCCATCAGTGAGTCACTAGGACAGGGTACTGGGGCCAACGTCCTGACTTTC. Translating gives CAISESLGQGTGANVLTF. V usage is TRBV10-3 and J usage is TRBJ2-6, with 8 bases aligning to TRBD1. Trimming took 0 bases from V and 2 from J; bases not matched to a gene: 6. Germline CDR1 and CDR2: ENHRY and SYGVKD. The CDR3 is 18 amino acids.

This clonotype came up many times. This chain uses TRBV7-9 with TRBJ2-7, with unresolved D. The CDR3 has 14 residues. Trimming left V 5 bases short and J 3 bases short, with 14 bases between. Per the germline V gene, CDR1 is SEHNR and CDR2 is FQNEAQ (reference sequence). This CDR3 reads CASSHPPGGYEQYF. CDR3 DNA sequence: TGTGCCAGCAGCCACCCCCCAGGCGGCTACGAGCAGTACTTC.

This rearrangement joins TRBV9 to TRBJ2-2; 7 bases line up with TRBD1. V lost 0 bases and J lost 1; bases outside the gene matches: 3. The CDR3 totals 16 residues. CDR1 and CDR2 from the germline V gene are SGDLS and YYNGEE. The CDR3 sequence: CASSVVRTGNTGELFF. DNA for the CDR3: TGTGCCAGCAGCGTAGTCCGGACAGGGAACACCGGGGAGCTGTTTTTT.

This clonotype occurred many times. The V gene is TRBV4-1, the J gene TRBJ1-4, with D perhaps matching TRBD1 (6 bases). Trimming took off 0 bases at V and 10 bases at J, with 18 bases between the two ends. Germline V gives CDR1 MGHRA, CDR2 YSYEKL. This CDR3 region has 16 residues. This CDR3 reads CASSQDRGANSRKLFF. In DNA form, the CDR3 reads TGCGCCAGCAGCCAAGATCGGGGGGCAAATTCACGAAAACTGTTTTTT.

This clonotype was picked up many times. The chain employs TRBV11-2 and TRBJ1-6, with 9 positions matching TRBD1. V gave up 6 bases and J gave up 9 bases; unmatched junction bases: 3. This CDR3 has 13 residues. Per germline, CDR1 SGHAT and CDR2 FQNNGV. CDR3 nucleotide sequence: TGTGCCAGCAGGGGGACAGGGATTTCACCCCTCCACTTT. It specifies CASRGTGISPLHF.

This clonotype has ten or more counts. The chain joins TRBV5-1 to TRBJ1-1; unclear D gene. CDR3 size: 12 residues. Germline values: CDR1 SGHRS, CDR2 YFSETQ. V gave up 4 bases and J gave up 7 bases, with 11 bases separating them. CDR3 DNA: TGCGCCAGCAGCCCGACGGTCGTTGAAGCTTTCTTT. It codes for CASSPTVVEAFF.

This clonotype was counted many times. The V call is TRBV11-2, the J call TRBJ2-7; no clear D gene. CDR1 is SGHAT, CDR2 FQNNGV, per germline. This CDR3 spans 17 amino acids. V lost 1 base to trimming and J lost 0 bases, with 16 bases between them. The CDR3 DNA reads TGTGCCAGCAGCTTAGGGGAAATGGGCCTAACCTCCTACGAGCAGTACTTC. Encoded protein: CASSLGEMGLTSYEQYF.

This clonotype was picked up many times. CDR3 sequence reads: CATSRDRAWDRPHEQYF. The CDR3 DNA reads as TGTGCCACCAGCAGAGACCGAGCGTGGGACAGGCCCCACGAGCAGTACTTC. The chain recombines TRBV15 with TRBJ2-7; 8 bases map to TRBD1. The CDR3 is 17 amino acids. With 0 bases clipped from V and 5 bases from J, the junction kept 12 bases outside the gene matches. CDR1 and CDR2 (germline): LNHNV, YYDKDF (reference sequence).

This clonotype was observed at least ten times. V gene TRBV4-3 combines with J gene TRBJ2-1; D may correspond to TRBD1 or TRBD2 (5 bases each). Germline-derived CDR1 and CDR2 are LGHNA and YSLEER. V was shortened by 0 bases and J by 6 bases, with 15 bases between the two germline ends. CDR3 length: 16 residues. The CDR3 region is CASSQDGTLRANEQFF. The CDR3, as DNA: TGCGCCAGCAGCCAAGATGGGACCCTAAGGGCCAATGAGCAGTTCTTC.

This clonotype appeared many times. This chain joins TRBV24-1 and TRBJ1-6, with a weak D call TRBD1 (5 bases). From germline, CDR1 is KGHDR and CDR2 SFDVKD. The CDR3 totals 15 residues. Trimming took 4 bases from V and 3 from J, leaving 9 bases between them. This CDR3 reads CATSEGDFYNSPLHF. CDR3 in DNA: TGTGCCACCAGTGAGGGGGATTTCTATAATTCACCCCTCCACTTT.

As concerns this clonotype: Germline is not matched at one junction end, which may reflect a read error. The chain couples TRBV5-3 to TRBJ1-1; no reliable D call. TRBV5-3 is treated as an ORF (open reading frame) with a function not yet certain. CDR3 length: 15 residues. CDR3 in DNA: TGTGCCAGCAGCTTAGCTTCTGGGCCGAGAGCTGAAGCTTTCTTT. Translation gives CASSLASGPRAEAFF.

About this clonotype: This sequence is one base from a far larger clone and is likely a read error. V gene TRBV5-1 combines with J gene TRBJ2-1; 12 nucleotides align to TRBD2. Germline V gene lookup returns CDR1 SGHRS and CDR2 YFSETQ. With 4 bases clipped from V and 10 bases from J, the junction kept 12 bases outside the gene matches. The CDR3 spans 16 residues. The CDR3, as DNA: TGCGCCAGCAGCCAGACTAGCGGGAGTGGGTCTCGAGAGCAGTTCTTC. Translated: CASSQTSGSGSREQFF.

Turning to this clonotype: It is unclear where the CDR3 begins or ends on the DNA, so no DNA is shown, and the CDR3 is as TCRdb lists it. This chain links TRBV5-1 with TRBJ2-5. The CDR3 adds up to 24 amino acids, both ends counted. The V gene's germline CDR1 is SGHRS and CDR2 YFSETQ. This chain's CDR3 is CASTNQTSMYLCASSFLELRAQYF.

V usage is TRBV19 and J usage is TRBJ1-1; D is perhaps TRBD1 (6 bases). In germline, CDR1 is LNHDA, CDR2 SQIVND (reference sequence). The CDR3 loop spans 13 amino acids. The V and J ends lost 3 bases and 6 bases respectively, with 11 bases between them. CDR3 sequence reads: CASSIDRLSEAFF. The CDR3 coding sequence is TGTGCCAGTAGTATTGACAGGCTTTCTGAAGCTTTCTTT. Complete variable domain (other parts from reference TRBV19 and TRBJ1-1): DGGITQSPKYLFRKEGQNVTLSCEQNLNHDAMYWYRQDPGQGLRLIYYSQIVNDFQKGDIAEGYSVSREKKESFPLTVTSAQKNPTAFYLCASSIDRLSEAFFGQGTRLTVV.

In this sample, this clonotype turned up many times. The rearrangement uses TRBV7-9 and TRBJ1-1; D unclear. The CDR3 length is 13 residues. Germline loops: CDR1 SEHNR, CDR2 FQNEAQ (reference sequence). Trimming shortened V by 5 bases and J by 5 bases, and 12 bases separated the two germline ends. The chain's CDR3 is CASSTLEGTEAFF. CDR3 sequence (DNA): TGTGCCAGCAGCACCTTGGAGGGAACTGAAGCTTTCTTT. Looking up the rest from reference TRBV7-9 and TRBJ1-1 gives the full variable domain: DTGVSQNPRHKITKRGQNVTFRCDPISEHNRLYWYRQTLGQGPEFLTYFQNEAQLEKSRLLSDRFSAERPKGSFSTLEIQRTEQGDSAMYLCASSTLEGTEAFFGQGTRLTVV.

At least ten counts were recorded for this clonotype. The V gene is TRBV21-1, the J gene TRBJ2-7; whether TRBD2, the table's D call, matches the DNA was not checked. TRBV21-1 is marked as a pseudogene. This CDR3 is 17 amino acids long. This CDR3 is CASSKLHERERCYEQYF. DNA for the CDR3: TGTGCCAGCAGCAAACTTCATGAGCGGGAGAGGTGCTACGAGCAGTACTTC.